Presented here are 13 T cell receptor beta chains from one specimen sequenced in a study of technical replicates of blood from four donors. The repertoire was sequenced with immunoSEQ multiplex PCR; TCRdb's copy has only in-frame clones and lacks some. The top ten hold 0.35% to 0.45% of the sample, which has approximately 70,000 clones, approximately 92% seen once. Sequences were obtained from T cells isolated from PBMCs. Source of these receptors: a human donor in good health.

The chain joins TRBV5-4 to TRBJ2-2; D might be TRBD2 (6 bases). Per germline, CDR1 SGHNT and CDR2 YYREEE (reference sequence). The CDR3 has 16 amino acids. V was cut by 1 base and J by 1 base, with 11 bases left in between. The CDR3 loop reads CASSLSGGMNTGELFF. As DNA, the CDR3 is TGTGCCAGCAGCTTGAGCGGCGGGATGAACACCGGGGAGCTGTTTTTT. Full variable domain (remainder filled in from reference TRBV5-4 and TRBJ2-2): ETGVTQSPTHLIKTRGQQVTLRCSSQSGHNTVSWYQQALGQGPQFIFQYYREEENGRGNFPPRFSGLQFPNYSSELNVNALELDDSALYLCASSLSGGMNTGELFFGEGSRLTVL.

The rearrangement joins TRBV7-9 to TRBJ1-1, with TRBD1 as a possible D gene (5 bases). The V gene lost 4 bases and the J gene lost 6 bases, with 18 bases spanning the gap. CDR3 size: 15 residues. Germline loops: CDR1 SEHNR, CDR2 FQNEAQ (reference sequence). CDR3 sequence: CASSSEGGASAEAFF. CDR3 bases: TGTGCCAGCAGCTCTGAGGGAGGGGCATCGGCTGAAGCTTTCTTT.

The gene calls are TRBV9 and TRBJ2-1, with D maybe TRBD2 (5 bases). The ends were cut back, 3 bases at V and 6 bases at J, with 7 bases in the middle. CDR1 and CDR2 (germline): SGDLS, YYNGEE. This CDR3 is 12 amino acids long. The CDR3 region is CASSATTNEQFF. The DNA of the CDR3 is TGTGCCAGCAGCGCGACTACCAATGAGCAGTTCTTC.

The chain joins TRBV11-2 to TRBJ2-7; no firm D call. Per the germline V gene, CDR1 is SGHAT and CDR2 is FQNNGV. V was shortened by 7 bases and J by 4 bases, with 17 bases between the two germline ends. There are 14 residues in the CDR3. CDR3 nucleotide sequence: TGTGCCAGCAACCCCGGCGGCAGTTTTTACGAGCAGTACTTC. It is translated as CASNPGGSFYEQYF.

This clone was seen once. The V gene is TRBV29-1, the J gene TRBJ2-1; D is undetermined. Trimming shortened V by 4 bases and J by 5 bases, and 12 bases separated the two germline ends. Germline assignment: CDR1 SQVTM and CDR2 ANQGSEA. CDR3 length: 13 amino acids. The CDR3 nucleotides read TGCAGCGTTGTAAGCCCTCGGGACAATGAGCAGTTCTTC. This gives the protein CSVVSPRDNEQFF.

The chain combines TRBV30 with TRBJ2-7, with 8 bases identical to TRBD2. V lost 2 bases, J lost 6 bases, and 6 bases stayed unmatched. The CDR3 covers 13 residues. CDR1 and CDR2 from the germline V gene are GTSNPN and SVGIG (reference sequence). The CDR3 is CAWSHQRESEQYF. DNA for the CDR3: TGTGCCTGGAGTCATCAGCGGGAGTCCGAGCAGTACTTC.

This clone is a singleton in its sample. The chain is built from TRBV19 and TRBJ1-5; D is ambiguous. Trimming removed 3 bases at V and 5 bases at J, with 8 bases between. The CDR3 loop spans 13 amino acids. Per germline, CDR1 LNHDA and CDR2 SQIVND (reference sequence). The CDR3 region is CASSIRSDQPQHF. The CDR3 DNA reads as TGTGCCAGTAGTATCAGGTCGGATCAGCCCCAGCATTTT.

The chain's CDR3 is CASRPTGLGGYTF. In nucleotides, the CDR3 is TGTGCCAGCAGACCAACAGGGCTAGGTGGCTACACCTTC. The chain uses TRBV6-5 and TRBJ1-2; perhaps TRBD1 as D (6 bases). V was pared by 6 bases and J by 7 bases, with 15 bases between. This CDR3 has 13 amino acids. Germline V gives CDR1 MNHEY, CDR2 SVGAGI.

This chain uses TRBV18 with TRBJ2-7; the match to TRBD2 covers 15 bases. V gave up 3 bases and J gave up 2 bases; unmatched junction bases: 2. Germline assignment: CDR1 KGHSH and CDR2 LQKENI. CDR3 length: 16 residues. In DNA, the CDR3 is TGTGCCAGCTCACCGCGGACTAGCGGGAGGGCCTACGAGCAGTACTTC. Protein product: CASSPRTSGRAYEQYF.

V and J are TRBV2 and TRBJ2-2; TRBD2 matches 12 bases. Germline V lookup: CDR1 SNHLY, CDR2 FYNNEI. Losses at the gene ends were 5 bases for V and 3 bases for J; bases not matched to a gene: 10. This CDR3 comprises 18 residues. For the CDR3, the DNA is TGTGCCAGCAGTCGAACCAATCTAGCGGGAGGGGACACCGGGGAGCTGTTTTTT. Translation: CASSRTNLAGGDTGELFF.

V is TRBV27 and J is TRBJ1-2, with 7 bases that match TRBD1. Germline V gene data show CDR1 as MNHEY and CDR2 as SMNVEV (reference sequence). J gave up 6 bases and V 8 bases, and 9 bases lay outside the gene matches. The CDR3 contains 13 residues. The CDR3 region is CASCLWTGDGYTF. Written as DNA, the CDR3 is TGTGCCAGCTGCCTCTGGACAGGTGATGGCTACACCTTC.

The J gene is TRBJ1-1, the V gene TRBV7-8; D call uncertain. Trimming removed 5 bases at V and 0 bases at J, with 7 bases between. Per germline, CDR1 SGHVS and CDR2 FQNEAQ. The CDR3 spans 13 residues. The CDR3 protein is CASSREMNTEAFF. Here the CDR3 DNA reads TGTGCCAGCAGCAGAGAAATGAACACTGAAGCTTTCTTT.

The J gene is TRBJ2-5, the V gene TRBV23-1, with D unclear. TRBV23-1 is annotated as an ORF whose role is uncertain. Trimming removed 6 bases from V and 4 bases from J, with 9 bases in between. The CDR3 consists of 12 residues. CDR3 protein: CASSEAGETQYF. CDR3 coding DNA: TGCGCCAGCAGCGAAGCAGGAGAGACCCAGTACTTC.